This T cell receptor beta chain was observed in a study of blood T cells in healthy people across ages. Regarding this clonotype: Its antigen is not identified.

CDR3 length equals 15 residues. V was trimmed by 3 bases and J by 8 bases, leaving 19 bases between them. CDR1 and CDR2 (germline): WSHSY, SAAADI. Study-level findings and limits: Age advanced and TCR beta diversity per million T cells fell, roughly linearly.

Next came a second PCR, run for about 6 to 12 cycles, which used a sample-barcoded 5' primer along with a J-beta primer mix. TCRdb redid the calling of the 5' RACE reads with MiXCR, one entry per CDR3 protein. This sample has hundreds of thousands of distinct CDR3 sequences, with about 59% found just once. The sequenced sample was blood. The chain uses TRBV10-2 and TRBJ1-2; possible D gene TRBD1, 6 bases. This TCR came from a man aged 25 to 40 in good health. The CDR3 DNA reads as TGCGCCAGCAGTGAAGTCGACAGGCAACGGACGGGCTACACCTTC. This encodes CASSEVDRQRTGYTF.